The rows below give T cell receptor beta chains drawn from one sample of a study of T cells in Graves' hyperthyroidism and ophthalmopathy. TCRdb redid the calling of the multiplex PCR reads with MiXCR, one entry per CDR3 protein. The sample has approximately 690,000 distinct CDR3 sequences, roughly 20% seen once. Sequenced input: blood. Receptors were obtained from a man aged 25-45 years with Graves' ophthalmopathy. Each CDR3 is given without its conserved first and last residue. The order of the fields is J gene, V gene, CDR3 protein.

>TRBJ2-1|TRBV9
ASSPTGGTNEQF
>TRBJ2-2|TRBV25-1
ASSELRDYGAGELF
>TRBJ2-5|TRBV12-3/TRBV12-4
ASSFRAGGGETQY
>TRBJ1-1|TRBV6-5
ASSYSSFGGTNTEAF
>TRBJ1-6|TRBV28
ASSWEGLNSPLH
>TRBJ2-1|TRBV30
AWTSGRAYNEQF
>TRBJ2-1|TRBV10-1
ASSVQREISEQF
>TRBJ1-4|TRBV20-1
SARVGETGEKLF
>TRBJ2-1|TRBV24-1
ATSDLISMGGPFLGSYNEQF
>TRBJ1-1|TRBV7-9
ASTPRDISEAF
>TRBJ2-3|TRBV7-9
ASSLIPPEGTDTQY